A single sample gave rise to the 31 T cell receptor beta chains below, sequenced in a study of shared clonotypes between healthy human individuals. Here immunoSEQ multiplex PCR was the method, and the copy in TCRdb shows in-frame clones only, minus some. The profile shows about 730,000 clones, 72% of them singletons. Material for sequencing was memory CD4+ T cells sorted from blood. Documented subset: CD45RA-negative fraction. The source of these receptors is a woman aged 30 to 39 in good health.

V gene TRBV19 combines with J gene TRBJ1-3; D remains unclear. Germline V lookup: CDR1 LNHDA, CDR2 SQIVND (reference sequence). V was shortened by 5 bases and J by 2 bases, with 10 bases between the two germline ends. CDR3 length equals 14 residues. DNA of the CDR3: TGTGCCAGTAGTTCCCCCGGAGCTGGAAACACCATATATTTT. Translating it yields CASSSPGAGNTIYF.

About this clone: This same CDR3 is encoded by further DNA sequences in the sample. V and J are TRBV28 and TRBJ2-2; D is undetermined. The CDR3 extends over 12 amino acids. The V end lost 2 bases, the J end lost 6 bases, and 4 bases lay between the germline ends. CDR1 and CDR2 (germline): MDHEN, SYDVKM. The chain's CDR3 is CASSLTAGELFF. The CDR3 coding sequence is TGTGCCAGCAGTTTAACGGCCGGGGAGCTGTTTTTT.

This rearrangement joins TRBV2 to TRBJ2-3; TRBD2 matches at 8 bases. Germline CDR1 and CDR2: SNHLY and FYNNEI. The trim removed 11 bases at V and 5 bases at J, leaving 9 bases unmatched. This CDR3 has 13 residues. The CDR3 nucleotides are TGTGCCGCAGCTTCGGGAGGGGTAGATACGCAGTATTTT. Protein sequence: CAAASGGVDTQYF.

The chain employs TRBV11-2 and TRBJ2-3, with 9 bases fitting TRBD1. Germline loops: CDR1 SGHAT, CDR2 FQNNGV. V trimming: 5 bases; J trimming: 5 bases; junction bases outside the gene matches: 11. The length of the CDR3 is 16 residues. CDR3 sequence reads: CASSHIGTGKQDTQYF. The CDR3 DNA follows: TGTGCCAGCAGCCACATTGGGACAGGGAAACAAGATACGCAGTATTTT.

The chain links TRBV4-2 to TRBJ2-3; D is perhaps TRBD1 (5 bases). This CDR3 has 15 residues. Germline loops: CDR1 LGHNA, CDR2 YNFKEQ. V was shortened by 3 bases and J by 6 bases, with 16 bases between the two germline ends. The CDR3 loop reads CASSQGWGVGDTQYF. DNA for the CDR3: TGTGCCAGCAGCCAGGGATGGGGCGTCGGGGATACGCAGTATTTT.

The chain recombines TRBV7-2 with TRBJ2-3; possible D gene TRBD1, 6 bases. The CDR3 consists of 14 residues. Germline CDR1 is SGHTA and CDR2 is FQGNSA. Trimming took 0 bases from V and 5 from J, leaving 9 bases between them. CDR3: CASSLAPGEDTQYF. The CDR3 nucleotides read TGTGCCAGCAGCTTAGCCCCAGGGGAAGATACGCAGTATTTT.

The genes are TRBV7-8 and TRBJ2-3; no firm D call. CDR1 SGHVS and CDR2 FQNEAQ come from the germline V gene. V was pared by 5 bases and J by 5 bases, with 14 bases between. CDR3 length equals 14 residues. CDR3 loop: CASSRKPSRDTQYF. The CDR3 bases are TGTGCCAGCAGCCGGAAACCATCCAGAGATACGCAGTATTTT.

This clone was counted only a few times. DNA of the CDR3: TGTGCCAGCAGTAACACCGGCGACGGTAACTATGGCTACACCTTC. Translation gives CASSNTGDGNYGYTF. This sequence joins TRBV28 and TRBJ1-2; D gene unclear. V was trimmed by 5 bases and J by 1 base, leaving 14 bases between them. CDR3 size: 15 residues. CDR1 and CDR2 (germline): MDHEN, SYDVKM.

This clone was detected a few times. This rearrangement joins TRBV5-4 to TRBJ1-5; D gene unclear. The CDR3 covers 13 residues. Trimming took 3 bases from V and 5 from J, leaving 9 bases between them. The germline CDR1 and CDR2 sequences are SGHNT and YYREEE (reference sequence). CDR3 sequence: CASSSQPDQPQHF. CDR3 in DNA: TGTGCCAGCAGCTCCCAACCCGATCAGCCCCAGCATTTT.

This chain uses TRBV6-6 with TRBJ2-2; 10 positions agree with TRBD2. With V trimmed by 5 bases and J by 6 bases, 3 bases remained unmatched. This CDR3 is built from 14 residues. CDR1 and CDR2 (germline): MNHNY, SVGAGI (reference sequence). CDR3 nucleotides: TGTGCCAGCAGTAAGCTAGCGGGAGCCGGGGAGCTGTTTTTT. It is translated as CASSKLAGAGELFF.

The chain joins TRBV27 to TRBJ2-1; D tentatively reads TRBD1 or TRBD2 (5 bases each). The V end was cut by 2 bases, the J end by 0 bases, with 11 bases between. CDR1 is MNHEY and CDR2 is SMNVEV in the germline V gene (reference sequence). This CDR3 has 16 residues. CDR3 coding DNA: TGTGCCAGCAGTTTAGTCGGGACGTACTCCTACAATGAGCAGTTCTTC. This gives the protein CASSLVGTYSYNEQFF.

Notes on this clone: This CDR3 fails to terminate in the conserved phenylalanine or tryptophan, so it likely reflects a read error. The limits of the CDR3 on the DNA are not certain, so only TCRdb's listed CDR3 is given. The chain combines TRBV5-4 with TRBJ2-3. 8 amino acids form the CDR3, both terminal residues included. CDR1 and CDR2 from the germline V gene are SGHNT and YYREEE (reference sequence). CDR3 sequence: CASTIGQL.

The chain uses TRBV28 and TRBJ1-5, with a weak D call TRBD1 (6 bases). The CDR3 sequence is 15 residues long. Germline V gene lookup returns CDR1 MDHEN and CDR2 SYDVKM. With 5 bases removed from V and 3 bases from J, the gap between germline ends came to 14 bases. This CDR3 reads CASSPTTGSNQPQHF. CDR3 nucleotide sequence: TGTGCCAGCAGTCCGACGACAGGCTCCAATCAGCCCCAGCATTTT.

This chain uses TRBV5-3 with TRBJ2-7, with TRBD1 matching over 7 bases. TRBV5-3 is annotated as an ORF whose role is uncertain. The V gene end was trimmed by 4 bases and the J gene end by 7 bases; junction bases not matched to a gene: 11. CDR3 length: 14 residues. The CDR3 is CARSPAGGIGEQYF. CDR3 nucleotide sequence: TGTGCCAGAAGCCCGGCAGGGGGTATCGGTGAGCAGTACTTC.

The chain is built from TRBV5-5 and TRBJ1-1; maybe TRBD1 (5 bases). Germline CDR1 is SGHKS and CDR2 is YYEKEE (reference sequence). The CDR3 contains 15 residues. V was shortened by 0 bases and J by 3 bases, with 12 bases between the two germline ends. The CDR3, as DNA: TGTGCCAGCAGCTTGGGTACGACAGACCACACTGAAGCTTTCTTT. Amino acids: CASSLGTTDHTEAFF.

The rearrangement links TRBV29-1 to TRBJ1-2, with D perhaps matching TRBD1 (5 bases). The germline CDR1 and CDR2 sequences are SQVTM and ANQGSEA. The CDR3 is 16 residues long. Trimming stripped 0 bases from V and 5 bases from J, with 19 bases between. The DNA of the CDR3 is TGCAGCGTTGAAGATGAGAGGGGAGCGGCCGCGTATGGCTACACCTTC. It specifies CSVEDERGAAAYGYTF.

This rearrangement joins TRBV7-3 to TRBJ2-7; a possible D gene is TRBD2 (6 bases). The CDR3 runs 14 residues. Germline V lookup: CDR1 SGHTA, CDR2 FQGTGA. V lost 5 bases, J lost 7 bases, and 18 bases lay in between. The CDR3 coding sequence is TGTGCCAGCAGCCCTAAGGCCCGGGCGGGGGAGCAGTACTTC. This sequence encodes CASSPKARAGEQYF. The full variable domain, with the rest looked up from reference TRBV7-3 and TRBJ2-7, is GAGVSQTPSNKVTEKGKYVELRCDPISGHTALYWYRQSLGQGPEFLIYFQGTGAADDSGLPNDRFFAVRPEGSVSTLKIQRTERGDSAVYLCASSPKARAGEQYFGPGTRLTVT.

This clone showed up many times. This chain links TRBV4-1 with TRBJ2-3; perhaps TRBD1 as D (6 bases). The CDR3 is 16 amino acids. Germline CDR1 MGHRA, CDR2 YSYEKL. Trimming removed 2 bases at V and 2 bases at J, with 14 bases between. The CDR3 reads CASSQPRGSDTDTQYF. The CDR3 DNA reads as TGCGCCAGCAGCCAACCCAGGGGCAGCGACACAGATACGCAGTATTTT.

This clone was detected a few times. This chain connects TRBV28 to TRBJ2-7; D is uncertain. Germline-derived CDR1 and CDR2 are MDHEN and SYDVKM. With 6 bases removed from V and 3 bases from J, the gap between germline ends came to 12 bases. The CDR3 is made up of 13 amino acids. CDR3 protein: CASRSQSLYEQYF. The CDR3 DNA reads TGTGCCAGCAGATCTCAGAGTCTCTACGAGCAGTACTTC.

This chain links TRBV7-9 with TRBJ1-5; TRBD1 agrees at 8 bases. The CDR3 loop spans 16 amino acids. With V trimmed by 4 bases and J by 6 bases, 11 bases remained unmatched. Germline CDR1 SEHNR, CDR2 FQNEAQ (reference sequence). CDR3 nucleotide sequence: TGTGCCAGCAGCTCGACAGGGGCCGGGTGGGGTCAGCCCCAGCATTTT. Protein: CASSSTGAGWGQPQHF.

The chain combines TRBV7-2 with TRBJ2-1; 8 positions agree with TRBD2. J was trimmed by 5 bases and V by 2 bases; bases with no gene match: 5. Per the germline V gene, CDR1 is SGHTA and CDR2 is FQGNSA. The CDR3 contains 15 residues. Here the CDR3 reads CASSLSGSLNNEQFF. The CDR3 DNA follows: TGTGCCAGCAGCTTAAGCGGGAGTCTGAACAATGAGCAGTTCTTC.

This clone was observed a few times. This CDR3 is CAISEALGEAFF. CDR3 sequence (DNA): TGTGCCATCAGTGAGGCCCTCGGTGAGGCTTTCTTT. This chain uses TRBV10-3 with TRBJ1-1; no clear D gene. This CDR3 contains 12 residues. CDR1 is ENHRY and CDR2 is SYGVKD in the germline V gene. Trimming took 2 bases from V and 11 from J, leaving 12 bases between them.

This clone was detected ten times or more. DNA of the CDR3: TGTGCCAGCAGCGGTCTTGTGGGCCAGTCGGTGTCCTACAATGAGCAGTTCTTC. Translating gives CASSGLVGQSVSYNEQFF. The rearrangement links TRBV11-2 to TRBJ2-1; no reliable D call. Germline CDR1 is SGHAT and CDR2 is FQNNGV. This CDR3 contains 18 residues. V dropped 5 bases and J dropped 1 base, with 21 bases sitting between them.

The chain is built from TRBV5-1 and TRBJ1-1, with 8 bases lining up with TRBD1. The CDR3 runs to 16 residues. Germline V gene data show CDR1 as SGHRS and CDR2 as YFSETQ. V gave up 1 base and J gave up 0 bases; unmatched junction bases: 5. CDR3 residues: CASSLFQGAVNTEAFF. CDR3 coding DNA: TGCGCCAGCAGCTTGTTTCAGGGGGCAGTGAACACTGAAGCTTTCTTT.

Concerning this clone: Other DNA sequences in the same sample also yield this CDR3. The rearrangement uses TRBV5-1 and TRBJ2-1; 7 nucleotides align to TRBD2. The germline CDR1 and CDR2 sequences are SGHRS and YFSETQ. The CDR3 totals 15 residues. J lost 4 bases, V lost 2 bases, and 6 bases had no gene match. The CDR3 sequence: CASSLSSGTYNEQFF. CDR3 in DNA: TGCGCCAGCAGCTTAAGCAGCGGGACTTACAATGAGCAGTTCTTC.

This chain links TRBV5-1 with TRBJ2-7, with 7 bases aligning to TRBD1. The CDR3 consists of 16 residues. Per the germline V gene, CDR1 is SGHRS and CDR2 is YFSETQ. V lost 4 bases, J lost 2 bases, and 12 bases stayed unmatched. CDR3 residues: CASSLSGTVGAYEQYF. CDR3 bases: TGCGCCAGCAGCCTGTCCGGGACAGTCGGTGCCTACGAGCAGTACTTC.

The chain carries TRBV13 and TRBJ1-1; 9 nucleotides agree with TRBD1. The CDR3 spans 17 residues. J gave up 3 bases and V 3 bases, and 11 bases lay outside the gene matches. The germline gives CDR1 PRHDT, CDR2 FYEKMQ (reference sequence). This CDR3 reads CASSFPTGGYRDTEAFF. The CDR3 region has the DNA TGTGCCAGCAGCTTTCCGACAGGGGGTTACCGAGACACTGAAGCTTTCTTT.

The genes are TRBV5-1 and TRBJ2-2, with D possibly being TRBD1 or TRBD2 (6 bases each). Germline-derived CDR1 and CDR2 are SGHRS and YFSETQ. The length of the CDR3 is 15 residues. The V end lost 2 bases, the J end lost 1 base, and 9 bases lay between the germline ends. In nucleotides, the CDR3 is TGCGCCAGCAGCTTTGGGGGGCTGAACACCGGGGAGCTGTTTTTT. Protein product: CASSFGGLNTGELFF.

The genes are TRBV5-1 and TRBJ1-1; no definite D call. The CDR3 runs 13 residues. Trimming left V 3 bases short and J 8 bases short, with 14 bases between. From germline, CDR1 is SGHRS and CDR2 YFSETQ. CDR3 residues: CASSWTTDAEAFF. The CDR3 DNA reads as TGCGCCAGCAGCTGGACGACGGACGCGGAAGCTTTCTTT. The full variable domain, rest sourced from reference TRBV5-1 and TRBJ1-1, is KAGVTQTPRYLIKTRGQQVTLSCSPISGHRSVSWYQQTPGQGLQFLFEYFSETQRNKGNFPGRFSGRQFSNSRSEMNVSTLELGDSALYLCASSWTTDAEAFFGQGTRLTVV.

In nucleotides, the CDR3 is TGTGCCAGCAGCCAATCTTCCTTGGATACGCAGTATTTT. It is translated as CASSQSSLDTQYF. V and J are TRBV4-2 and TRBJ2-3, with unresolved D. V was pared by 2 bases and J by 6 bases, with 9 bases between. Germline lookup yields CDR1 LGHNA and CDR2 YNFKEQ. The CDR3 sequence is 13 residues long.

This chain links TRBV7-9 with TRBJ2-5, with D possibly being TRBD2 (6 bases). The ends were cut back, 1 base at V and 4 bases at J, with 10 bases in the middle. CDR3 length: 14 amino acids. The germline V gene encodes CDR1 SEHNR and CDR2 FQNEAQ (reference sequence). The CDR3 coding sequence is TGTGCCAGCAGCTTAGTTCGGGGAGGAGAGACCCAGTACTTC. Its protein is CASSLVRGGETQYF. Combining the CDR3 with reference TRBV7-9 and TRBJ2-5 gives the whole variable domain DTGVSQNPRHKITKRGQNVTFRCDPISEHNRLYWYRQTLGQGPEFLTYFQNEAQLEKSRLLSDRFSAERPKGSFSTLEIQRTEQGDSAMYLCASSLVRGGETQYFGPGTRLLVL.